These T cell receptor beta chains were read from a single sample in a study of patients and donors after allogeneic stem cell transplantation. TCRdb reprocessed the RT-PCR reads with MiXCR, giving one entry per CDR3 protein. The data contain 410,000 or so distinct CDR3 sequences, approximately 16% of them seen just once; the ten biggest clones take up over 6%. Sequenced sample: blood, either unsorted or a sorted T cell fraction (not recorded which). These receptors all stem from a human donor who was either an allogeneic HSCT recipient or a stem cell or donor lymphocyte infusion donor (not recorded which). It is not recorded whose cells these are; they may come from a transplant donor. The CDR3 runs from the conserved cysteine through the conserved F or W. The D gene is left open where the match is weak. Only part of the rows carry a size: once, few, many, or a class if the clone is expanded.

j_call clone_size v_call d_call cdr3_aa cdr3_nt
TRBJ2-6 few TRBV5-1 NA CASSLNMGKGANVLTF TGCGCCAGCAGCCTTAATATGGGGAAAGGGGCCAACGTCCTGACTTTC
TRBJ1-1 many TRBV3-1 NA CASSQDRRNTEAFF TGTGCCAGCAGCCAAGATCGCAGAAACACTGAAGCTTTCTTT
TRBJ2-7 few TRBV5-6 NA CASSLGGLRHEQYF TGTGCCAGCAGCTTGGGAGGGTTGCGACACGAGCAGTACTTC
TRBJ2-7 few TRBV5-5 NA CASRHDGWPSSYEQYF TGTGCCAGCAGACACGACGGATGGCCAAGCTCCTACGAGCAGTACTTC
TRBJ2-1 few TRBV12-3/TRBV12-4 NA CASSQDRSSYNEQFF TGTGCCAGCAGTCAAGACAGATCCTCCTACAATGAGCAGTTCTTC
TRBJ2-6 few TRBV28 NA CASRWATVGPGANVLTF TGTGCCAGCAGATGGGCTACGGTTGGGCCTGGGGCCAACGTCCTGACTTTC
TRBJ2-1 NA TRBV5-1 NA CASSLKRDFQDNEQFF TGCGCCAGCAGCCTTAAAAGGGACTTCCAGGACAATGAGCAGTTCTTC
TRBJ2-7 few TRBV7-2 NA CASSLRAGLSYEQYF TGTGCCAGCAGCTTAAGAGCGGGCCTCTCCTACGAGCAGTACTTC
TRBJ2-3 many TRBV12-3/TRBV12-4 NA CASRGSSNTQYF TGTGCCAGCCGGGGTAGTAGTAATACGCAGTATTTT
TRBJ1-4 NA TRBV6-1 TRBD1 CASREGGREKLFF TGTGCCAGCCGGGAAGGGGGCCGTGAAAAACTGTTTTTT
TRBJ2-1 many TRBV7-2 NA CASSRWGGLSYNEQFF TGCGCCAGCAGCCGCTGGGGGGGCTTATCCTACAATGAGCAGTTCTTC
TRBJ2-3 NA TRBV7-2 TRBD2 CASSLVTSGGTDTQYF TGTGCCAGCAGCTTAGTTACTAGCGGGGGCACAGATACGCAGTATTTT
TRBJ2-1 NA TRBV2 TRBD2 CASSPSGRSSYNEQFF TGTGCCAGCAGTCCTAGCGGGAGAAGCTCCTACAATGAGCAGTTCTTC
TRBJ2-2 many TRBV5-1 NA CASRPREGTGELFF TGCGCCAGCCGCCCCAGGGAAGGCACCGGGGAGCTGTTTTTT
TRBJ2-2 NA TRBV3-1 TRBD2 CASRRLAGGPGTGELFF TGTGCCAGCAGACGTCTAGCGGGGGGGCCAGGCACCGGGGAGCTGTTTTTT
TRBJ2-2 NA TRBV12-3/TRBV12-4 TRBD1 CASSSRQGAAGEQFF TGTGCCAGCAGTTCAAGACAGGGGGCCGCCGGGGAGCAGTTTTTT
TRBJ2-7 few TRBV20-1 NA CSARPRDYEQYF TGCAGTGCCCGCCCCAGGGACTACGAGCAGTACTTC
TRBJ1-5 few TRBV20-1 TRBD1 CSARPGGNVDNQPQHF TGCAGTGCTAGGCCAGGGGGCAACGTTGACAATCAGCCCCAGCATTTT
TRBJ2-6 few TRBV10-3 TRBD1 CAIFPGSGTAKAGANVLTF TGTGCCATCTTCCCGGGGTCCGGGACAGCTAAAGCTGGGGCCAACGTCCTGACTTTC
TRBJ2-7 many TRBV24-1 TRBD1 CATSDPDRGIGEQYF TGTGCCACCAGTGATCCTGACAGGGGGATAGGCGAGCAGTACTTC
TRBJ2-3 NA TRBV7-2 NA CASSLNNRLSTDTQYF TGTGCCAGCAGCTTAAACAACAGGCTCAGCACAGATACGCAGTATTTT
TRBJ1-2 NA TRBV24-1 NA CATSAGGGYTF TGTGCCACCAGTGCGGGGGGCGGCTACACCTTC
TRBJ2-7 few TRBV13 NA CASSDRMWFREQYF TGTGCCAGCAGCGACCGCATGTGGTTCCGCGAGCAGTACTTC
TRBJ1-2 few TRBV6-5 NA CASSYGPVSGAGYTF TGTGCCAGCAGTTACGGGCCTGTTAGTGGCGCCGGCTACACCTTC
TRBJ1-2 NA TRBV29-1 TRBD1 CSVDTGGRNYGYTF TGCAGCGTCGACACAGGGGGCAGGAACTATGGCTACACCTTC
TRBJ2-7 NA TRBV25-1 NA CASSHPSAVSYEQYF TGTGCCAGCAGTCACCCCTCGGCAGTTAGTTACGAGCAGTACTTC
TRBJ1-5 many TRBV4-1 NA CASSQVGGNQPQHF TGCGCCAGCAGCCAAGTCGGCGGCAATCAGCCCCAGCATTTT
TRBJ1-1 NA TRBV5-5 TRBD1 CASTTDRGVTEAFF TGTGCCAGCACCACAGACAGGGGAGTAACTGAAGCTTTCTTT
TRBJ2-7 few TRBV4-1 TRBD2 CASSQGGLAGDEQYF TGCGCCAGCAGCCAGGGTGGACTAGCGGGAGACGAGCAGTACTTC
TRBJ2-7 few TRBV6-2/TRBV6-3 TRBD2 CASSYSGLEGFEQYF TGTGCCAGCAGTTACTCTGGACTAGAAGGGTTCGAGCAGTACTTC
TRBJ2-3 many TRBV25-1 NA CASSGTSQDTDTQYF TGTGCCAGCAGTGGGACATCGCAAGACACAGATACGCAGTATTTT
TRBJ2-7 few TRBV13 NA CASSLNGLYEQYF TGTGCCAGCAGCTTAAATGGTCTCTACGAGCAGTACTTC